A single sample is the source of the 21 T cell receptor beta chains below, sequenced in a study of neoadjuvant anti-PD-1 for oral cavity cancer. The repertoire was sequenced with immunoSEQ multiplex PCR; TCRdb's copy has only in-frame clones and lacks some. The sample lists some 15,000 clones, over 70% occurring once. Time point given: after neoadjuvant nivolumab, at surgical resection. The specimen was PBMCs, collected after nivolumab (anti-PD-1) treatment. These TCRs come from a person aged 35-80 years with oral cavity squamous cell carcinoma.

V and J are TRBV7-9 and TRBJ2-7; TRBD1 might be the D (5 bases). The germline gives CDR1 SEHNR, CDR2 FQNEAQ (reference sequence). CDR3 length: 12 amino acids. Trimming stripped 5 bases from V and 7 bases from J, with 12 bases between. The CDR3 DNA reads TGTGCCAGCAGCCTCGACAGTGCGGAGCAGTACTTC. Translated, it gives CASSLDSAEQYF.

J is TRBJ2-3 and V is TRBV7-8, with 11 bases aligning to TRBD2. The CDR3 runs 16 residues. Germline V gene lookup returns CDR1 SGHVS and CDR2 FQNEAQ. V dropped 1 base and J dropped 0; count of bases not matched to a gene: 0. The CDR3 region is CASSLVAGGSTDTQYF. Written as DNA, the CDR3 is TGTGCCAGCAGCTTAGTAGCGGGAGGGAGCACAGATACGCAGTATTTT.

V is TRBV29-1 and J is TRBJ2-6; no definite D call. Germline loops: CDR1 SQVTM, CDR2 ANQGSEA. This CDR3 has 13 residues. Trimming cost V 4 bases and J 0 bases, with 4 bases left between them. The DNA of the CDR3 is TGCAGCGTTGTGGGCTCTGGGGCCAACGTCCTGACTTTC. Protein: CSVVGSGANVLTF.

This clone has just a few counts. This rearrangement joins TRBV2 to TRBJ1-1; perhaps TRBD1 as D (6 bases). Germline V gene sequence: CDR1 SNHLY, CDR2 FYNNEI. The CDR3 contains 12 residues. V lost 11 bases and J 3 bases, leaving 13 bases between the germline ends. The DNA for the CDR3 is TGTGCCTGCGGGGGCCCAGACACTGAAGCTTTCTTT. The encoded protein is CACGGPDTEAFF.

The rearrangement uses TRBV6-5 and TRBJ1-1; the D is unclear. The CDR3 is 14 residues long. CDR1 and CDR2 from the germline V gene are MNHEY and SVGAGI. The V gene lost 8 bases and the J gene lost 0 bases, with 13 bases spanning the gap. CDR3 protein: CASGEGYLNTEAFF. The CDR3 DNA reads as TGTGCCAGCGGTGAAGGATACCTGAACACTGAAGCTTTCTTT.

V gene TRBV9 combines with J gene TRBJ1-3; D remains ambiguous. The CDR3 contains 12 residues. Germline V gives CDR1 SGDLS, CDR2 YYNGEE. Trimming took off 4 bases at V and 4 bases at J, with 6 bases between the two ends. CDR3 region: CASSPGGNTIYF. As DNA, the CDR3 is TGTGCCAGCAGCCCCGGGGGAAACACCATATATTTT. Using reference TRBV9 and TRBJ1-3 for the parts outside the CDR3, the full variable domain is DSGVTQTPKHLITATGQRVTLRCSPRSGDLSVYWYQQSLDQGLQFLIQYYNGEERAKGNILERFSAQQFPDLHSELNLSSLELGDSALYFCASSPGGNTIYFGEGSWLTVV.

This chain connects TRBV7-2 to TRBJ1-4; D not resolved. The CDR3 contains 13 residues. With 2 bases removed from V and 5 bases from J, the gap between germline ends came to 6 bases. Germline CDR1 SGHTA, CDR2 FQGNSA. The DNA of the CDR3 is TGTGCCAGCAGCTTAAACGGGAATGAAAAACTGTTTTTT. The encoded protein is CASSLNGNEKLFF.

The chain uses TRBV6-5 and TRBJ2-7; D might be TRBD2 (5 bases). The CDR3 extends over 15 amino acids. Germline lookup yields CDR1 MNHEY and CDR2 SVGAGI. Deletions cut 6 bases from V and 3 bases from J, with 18 bases between. The CDR3, as DNA: TGTGCCAGCAGGCCCACTAGGTTAGGCAGCTACGAGCAGTACTTC. The encoded protein is CASRPTRLGSYEQYF.

This clone was picked up a small number of times. The chain couples TRBV2 to TRBJ2-7, with D perhaps assigned TRBD1 or TRBD2 (5 bases each). Germline V gene lookup returns CDR1 SNHLY and CDR2 FYNNEI. V lost 4 bases, J lost 7 bases, and 20 bases lay in between. The CDR3 covers 15 residues. The CDR3 region is CASSAEGRATEEQYF. The CDR3 bases are TGTGCCAGCAGTGCAGAGGGCAGGGCCACCGAGGAGCAGTACTTC.

CDR3 loop: CASSRLGLAGSYEQYF. In DNA form, the CDR3 reads TGTGCCAGCAGCCGTTTGGGACTAGCGGGGTCCTACGAGCAGTACTTC. The chain has TRBV14 and TRBJ2-7; 13 bases match TRBD2. The CDR3 runs 16 residues. Trimming removed 4 bases from V and 1 base from J; junction bases left unmatched: 4. Looked up from germline, CDR1 is SGHDN and CDR2 is FVKESK.

This clone showed up just once. The gene calls are TRBV5-1 and TRBJ2-7, with a tentative D call TRBD2 (7 bases). Trimming pared 4 bases from V and 5 bases from J, leaving 28 bases between. The CDR3 has 18 amino acids. Per the germline V gene, CDR1 is SGHRS and CDR2 is YFSETQ. CDR3 nucleotides: TGCGCCAGCAGCCCGACGGGGGGCGCGGAATATGGCCGACACGAGCAGTACTTC. Its protein is CASSPTGGAEYGRHEQYF.

The rearrangement uses TRBV13 and TRBJ2-7; D is unclear. The V gene's germline CDR1 is PRHDT and CDR2 FYEKMQ (reference sequence). The CDR3 contains 11 residues. The V and J ends lost 2 bases and 5 bases respectively, with 4 bases between them. The CDR3 loop is CASSLRNEQYF. CDR3 coding DNA: TGTGCCAGCAGCTTAAGAAACGAGCAGTACTTC.

The chain carries TRBV6-5 and TRBJ1-4; D gene unclear. The CDR3 runs to 12 residues. The germline V and J ends were trimmed by 6 bases and 5 bases, with 7 bases remaining between them. The germline CDR1 and CDR2 sequences are MNHEY and SVGAGI. In DNA form, the CDR3 reads TGTGCCAGCAGGGGGAGGAATGAAAAACTGTTTTTT. It yields the protein CASRGRNEKLFF.

V gene TRBV7-9 combines with J gene TRBJ2-5; D remains ambiguous. Trimming removed 5 bases at V and 2 bases at J, with 12 bases between. The CDR3 covers 14 residues. CDR1 and CDR2 from the germline V gene are SEHNR and FQNEAQ (reference sequence). CDR3 sequence reads: CASSQVGKQETQYF. CDR3 DNA sequence: TGTGCCAGCAGCCAGGTGGGGAAACAAGAGACCCAGTACTTC.

The V call is TRBV11-2, the J call TRBJ2-3; D is perhaps TRBD1 (6 bases). The CDR3 length is 16 residues. With 3 bases removed from V and 0 bases from J, the gap between germline ends came to 13 bases. Per the germline V gene, CDR1 is SGHAT and CDR2 is FQNNGV. DNA for the CDR3: TGTGCCAGCAGCTTTACTGGGGGCGCGAGCACAGATACGCAGTATTTT. Its protein product is CASSFTGGASTDTQYF.

The rearrangement joins TRBV10-3 to TRBJ1-1; D is possibly TRBD1 (6 bases). The CDR3 covers 15 residues. Looked up from germline, CDR1 is ENHRY and CDR2 is SYGVKD. Trimming pared 2 bases from V and 0 bases from J, leaving 10 bases between. The CDR3 loop is CAISEQNRVNTEAFF. The CDR3 DNA sequence: TGTGCCATCAGTGAGCAAAACAGGGTGAACACTGAAGCTTTCTTT.

The V call is TRBV19, the J call TRBJ2-1; D gene uncertain. Germline V CDR1 and CDR2: LNHDA, SQIVND (reference sequence). The CDR3 loop spans 12 amino acids. Trimming cost V 1 base and J 5 bases, with 3 bases left between them. The CDR3 DNA is TGTGCCAGTAGTATAGTCAACAATGAGCAGTTCTTC. This encodes CASSIVNNEQFF.

This chain joins TRBV2 and TRBJ1-1; a weak D match, TRBD1 (6 bases). Germline loops: CDR1 SNHLY, CDR2 FYNNEI. The CDR3 is 14 amino acids. V was clipped by 4 bases and J by 4 bases, with 13 bases between them. The CDR3 nucleotides read TGTGCCAGCAGTGCGGAGGGGGAGGGCACTGAAGCTTTCTTT. It translates to CASSAEGEGTEAFF.

The chain uses TRBV19 and TRBJ2-5, with 7 bases aligning to TRBD1. The CDR3 loop spans 14 amino acids. The ends lost 6 bases at V and 9 bases at J; junction bases unmatched: 13. The germline V gene has CDR1 LNHDA and CDR2 SQIVND (reference sequence). Written as DNA, the CDR3 is TGTGCCAGTAGCACTCCGGGACAGCCTTATCCCCAGTACTTC. Translating gives CASSTPGQPYPQYF. Together with reference TRBV19 and TRBJ2-5, the CDR3 gives the full variable domain: DGGITQSPKYLFRKEGQNVTLSCEQNLNHDAMYWYRQDPGQGLRLIYYSQIVNDFQKGDIAEGYSVSREKKESFPLTVTSAQKNPTAFYLCASSTPGQPYPQYFGPGTRLLVL.

The J gene is TRBJ1-1, the V gene TRBV6-5; no clear D gene. The germline gives CDR1 MNHEY, CDR2 SVGAGI. The CDR3 is 14 residues long. V was pared by 1 base and J by 4 bases, with 10 bases between. The CDR3 here is CASSYLGGSTEAFF. The CDR3 region has the DNA TGTGCCAGCAGTTACTTGGGCGGATCCACTGAAGCTTTCTTT.

The genes are TRBV5-1 and TRBJ2-3, with 12 bases that match TRBD2. The J segment lost 2 bases and the V segment lost 4 bases, leaving 5 bases of the junction unmatched. The germline V gene encodes CDR1 SGHRS and CDR2 YFSETQ. The CDR3 loop spans 16 amino acids. The CDR3 region has the DNA TGCGCCAGCAGCATAGGGACTAGCGGGCCCACAGATACGCAGTATTTT. As protein: CASSIGTSGPTDTQYF.